This TCR beta chain was obtained from a study of cytomegalovirus exposure and HLA in healthy donors. Study outcomes and limitations: Among TCR beta chains, those listed as cytomegalovirus-associated numbered more than 150. Some V segments, including TRBV6-2 and TRBV6-3, were excluded as indistinguishable.

Primers included in the PCR were 60 Vbeta and 13 Jbeta primers. Profiled with immunoSEQ multiplex PCR; TCRdb holds only in-frame clones, not every one. The table includes over 150,000 clones, 70% to 90% detected once. Germline CDR1 is DFQATT and CDR2 is SNEGSKA (reference sequence). The CDR3 consists of 11 residues. The V gene lost 3 bases and the J gene lost 5 bases, with 5 bases spanning the gap. A remark on this clone: Its antigen is unidentified.

The V and J genes are TRBV20-1 and TRBJ2-1; D perhaps matches TRBD2 (5 bases). This receptor was identified in a woman younger than 35 in good health and CMV-seronegative. The sequencing input was PBMCs. CDR3 protein: CSASGNNEQFF. In DNA form, the CDR3 reads TGCAGTGCTAGCGGGAACAATGAGCAGTTCTTC.